This T cell receptor (beta chain) comes out of a study of beta chain features in type 1 diabetes. Study results and limitations: TCRB CDR3s from Type 1 diabetes patients were moderately but significantly shorter in all four CD4+ subsets.

Expressed TCRB transcripts were sequenced after all isolated RNA was converted to cDNA. Naive, central memory and regulatory T cell samples produced a mean of roughly 3.5 million reads. This table comes from immunoSEQ multiplex PCR, and its TCRdb copy is limited to in-frame clones, with some not included. The sample holds roughly 500,000 clones; approximately 30% are singletons and the top ten take roughly 0.066%. The germline V gene encodes CDR1 MGHRA and CDR2 YSYEKL. V shed 3 bases and J 5 bases; nucleotides not matched to a gene: 6. This CDR3 spans 15 amino acids. As to this clone: Its antigen is still unknown.

The V gene is TRBV4-1, the J gene TRBJ1-2, with TRBD1 matching 10 bases. This clonotype was sampled from a man between 18 and 29 years old in good health. Input material: naive CD4+ T cells from blood. The CDR3, as DNA: TGCGCCAGCAGCCAGAGGGACAGGGGAGGTTATGGCTACACCTTC. Amino acids: CASSQRDRGGYGYTF.